This entry concerns a single T cell receptor beta chain. Per the authors' pipeline: Reference gene primers were amplified, and this amplification served to estimate nucleated cell counts. Clones were sequenced by immunoSEQ multiplex PCR, and TCRdb holds only the in-frame ones, with some missing. The V and J calls and the clone size are those of that table, but D and trimming were determined from the DNA. This table holds just over 300,000 clones, 90% found once. These data belong to a study of blood T cell repertoires in COVID-19. CDR1 SGHRS and CDR2 YFSETQ come from the germline V gene. The CDR3 totals 17 residues. J lost 2 bases, V lost 0 bases, and 8 bases had no gene match.

The sequenced sample was PBMCs or T cells enriched from blood (not recorded which). The V gene is TRBV5-1, the J gene TRBJ1-1, with 9 bases aligning to TRBD1. The clonotype was recovered from a woman in her late teens or twenties with acute COVID-19. CDR3 in amino acids: CASSLVSGTGFNTEAFF. CDR3 DNA sequence: TGCGCCAGCAGCTTGGTTAGTGGGACAGGGTTCAACACTGAAGCTTTCTTT.